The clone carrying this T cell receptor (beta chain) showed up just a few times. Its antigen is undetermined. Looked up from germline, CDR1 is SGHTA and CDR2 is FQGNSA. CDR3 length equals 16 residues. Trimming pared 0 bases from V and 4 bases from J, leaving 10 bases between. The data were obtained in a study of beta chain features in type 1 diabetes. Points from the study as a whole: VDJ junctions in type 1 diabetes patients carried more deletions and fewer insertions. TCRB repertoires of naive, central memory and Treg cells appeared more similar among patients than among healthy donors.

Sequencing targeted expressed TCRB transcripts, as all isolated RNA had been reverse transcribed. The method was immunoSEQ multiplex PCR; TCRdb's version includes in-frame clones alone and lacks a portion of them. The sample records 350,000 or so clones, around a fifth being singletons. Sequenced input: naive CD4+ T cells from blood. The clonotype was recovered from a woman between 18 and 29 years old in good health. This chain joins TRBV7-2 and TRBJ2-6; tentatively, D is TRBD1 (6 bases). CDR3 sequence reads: CASSLAAGAGANVLTF. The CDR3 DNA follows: TGTGCCAGCAGCTTAGCAGCAGGGGCCGGGGCCAACGTCCTGACTTTC.